One sample yielded the 4 T cell receptor beta chains listed below, sequenced in a study of immune cell composition in non-small cell lung cancer listed by TCRdb under 2017. Libraries came from the immunoSEQ multiplex PCR assay. TCRdb retrieved this table from immuneACCESS and kept in-frame rearrangements only. Not all clones are present; in checked studies, unresolved V genes account for under half, and no reason is known for the remainder. This sample lists roughly 3,400 clones; 70% to 80% were detected once. The ten largest clones take up 3.5% to 4.5% of the sample. The sample was lung tumor tissue. These receptor sequences come from a human donor with non-small cell lung cancer.

The chain links TRBV28 to TRBJ2-5; 7 bases align to TRBD1. Germline loops: CDR1 MDHEN, CDR2 SYDVKM. The CDR3 extends over 14 amino acids. The ends lost 6 bases at V and 4 bases at J; junction bases unmatched: 8. The CDR3 sequence: CASSKGQDRETQYF. In DNA form, the CDR3 reads TGTGCCAGCAGCAAAGGACAGGACCGAGAGACCCAGTACTTC.

The chain links TRBV6-1 to TRBJ1-1; possible D gene TRBD1, 6 bases. Germline CDR1 MNHNS, CDR2 SASEGT. CDR3 length equals 15 residues. The V end lost 5 bases, the J end lost 4 bases, and 17 bases lay between the germline ends. The CDR3 loop reads CASSSGWGGGTEAFF. The CDR3 nucleotides are TGTGCCAGCAGTTCGGGATGGGGGGGCGGCACTGAAGCTTTCTTT.

A single count supports this clone. The chain uses TRBV29-1 and TRBJ1-2; possibly TRBD1 for D (5 bases). V was trimmed by 7 bases and J by 5 bases, leaving 11 bases between them. The CDR3 length is 11 residues. In germline, CDR1 is SQVTM, CDR2 ANQGSEA. Written as DNA, the CDR3 is TGCAGCGGGGGGGAGGAATATGGCTACACCTTC. Translated, it gives CSGGEEYGYTF.

This chain joins TRBV5-1 and TRBJ1-2; D possibly corresponds to TRBD1 (5 bases). CDR1 SGHRS and CDR2 YFSETQ come from the germline V gene. V was pared by 0 bases and J by 4 bases, with 13 bases between. This CDR3 spans 15 amino acids. The CDR3 protein is CASSLGGTRGYGYTF. CDR3 sequence (DNA): TGCGCCAGCAGCTTGGGAGGGACTCGCGGCTATGGCTACACCTTC.